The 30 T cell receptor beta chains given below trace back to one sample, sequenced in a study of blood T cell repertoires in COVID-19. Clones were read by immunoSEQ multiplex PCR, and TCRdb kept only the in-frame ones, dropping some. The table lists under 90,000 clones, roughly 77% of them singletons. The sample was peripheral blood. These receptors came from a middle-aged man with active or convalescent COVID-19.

CDR3 sequence (DNA): TGTGCCAGCAGTTCGGGGGGAGTTGGCGGCTACACCTTC. It encodes CASSSGGVGGYTF. The chain is built from TRBV12-3 or TRBV12-4 and TRBJ1-2; D might be TRBD1 (5 bases). The CDR3 sequence is 13 residues long. V shed 4 bases and J shed 8 bases, with 14 bases lying between them.

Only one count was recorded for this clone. For the CDR3, the DNA is TGTGCCAGCAGTCCCCCGCCGGGACTCGTGAACACCGGGGAGCTGTTTTTT. Protein sequence: CASSPPPGLVNTGELFF. The gene calls are TRBV27 and TRBJ2-2; D is perhaps TRBD2 (6 bases). The CDR3 is 17 amino acids. The V end was cut by 5 bases, the J end by 1 base, with 17 bases between. Germline CDR1 and CDR2: MNHEY and SMNVEV (reference sequence).

CDR3 amino acids: CASSTIGPFNYGYTF. CDR3 sequence (DNA): TGTGCCAGCAGCACCATTGGGCCTTTTAACTATGGCTACACCTTC. The genes are TRBV7-2 and TRBJ1-2; no reliable D call. The germline CDR1 and CDR2 sequences are SGHTA and FQGNSA. This CDR3 has 15 amino acids. Deletions cut 5 bases from V and 1 base from J, with 14 bases between.

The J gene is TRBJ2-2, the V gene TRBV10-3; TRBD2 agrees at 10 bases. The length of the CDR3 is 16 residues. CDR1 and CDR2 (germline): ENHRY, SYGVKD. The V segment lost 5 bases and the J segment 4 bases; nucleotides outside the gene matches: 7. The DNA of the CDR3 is TGTGCCATCAGTAGCGGGGGGGCCTGGGGCACCGGGGAGCTGTTTTTT. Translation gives CAISSGGAWGTGELFF.

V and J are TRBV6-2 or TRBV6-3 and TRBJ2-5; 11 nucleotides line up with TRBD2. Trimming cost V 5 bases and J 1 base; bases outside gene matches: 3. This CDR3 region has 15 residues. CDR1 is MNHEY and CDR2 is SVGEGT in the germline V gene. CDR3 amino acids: CASSLAGGSQETQYF. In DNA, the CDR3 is TGTGCCAGCAGTCTAGCGGGGGGCTCCCAAGAGACCCAGTACTTC.

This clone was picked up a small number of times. Here the CDR3 reads CASSASGTGGREDTGELFF. In nucleotides, the CDR3 is TGTGCCAGCAGCGCCTCCGGGACAGGGGGGCGGGAGGACACCGGGGAGCTGTTTTTT. The rearrangement joins TRBV9 to TRBJ2-2; 11 bases match TRBD1. The CDR3 consists of 19 residues. Trimming cost V 3 bases and J 3 bases; bases outside gene matches: 13. Germline V lookup: CDR1 SGDLS, CDR2 YYNGEE.

The CDR3 DNA is TGCGCCAGCAGCCCGACTAGCGGGGGCTGGGAGACCCAGTACTTC. Its protein product is CASSPTSGGWETQYF. The J gene is TRBJ2-5, the V gene TRBV5-1; 12 bases map to TRBD2. The CDR3 is 15 amino acids. Germline V CDR1 and CDR2: SGHRS, YFSETQ. The junction had 6 bases not matched to a gene; V was cut back by 4 bases and J by 5 bases.

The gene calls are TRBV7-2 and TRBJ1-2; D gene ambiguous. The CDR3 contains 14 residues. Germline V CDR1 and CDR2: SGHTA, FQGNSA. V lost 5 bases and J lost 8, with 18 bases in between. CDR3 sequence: CASSPPESNTGYTF. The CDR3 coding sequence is TGTGCCAGCAGCCCGCCGGAGTCCAACACGGGCTACACCTTC.

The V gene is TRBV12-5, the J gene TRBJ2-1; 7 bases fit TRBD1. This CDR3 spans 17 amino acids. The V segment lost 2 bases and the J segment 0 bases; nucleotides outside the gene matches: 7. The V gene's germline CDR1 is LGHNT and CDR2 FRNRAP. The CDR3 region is CASGLTRDRNSYNEQFF. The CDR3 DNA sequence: TGTGCTAGTGGTTTGACCCGGGACAGAAACTCCTACAATGAGCAGTTCTTC.

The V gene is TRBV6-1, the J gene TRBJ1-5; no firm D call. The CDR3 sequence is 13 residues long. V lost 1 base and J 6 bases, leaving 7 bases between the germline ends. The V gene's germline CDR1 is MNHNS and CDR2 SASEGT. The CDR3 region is CASSEGVSQPQHF. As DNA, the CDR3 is TGTGCCAGCAGTGAAGGCGTGTCTCAGCCCCAGCATTTT.

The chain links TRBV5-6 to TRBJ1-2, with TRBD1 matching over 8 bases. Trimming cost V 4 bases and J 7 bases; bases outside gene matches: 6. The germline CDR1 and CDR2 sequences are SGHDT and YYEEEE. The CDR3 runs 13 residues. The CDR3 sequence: CASSTTGDGGYTF. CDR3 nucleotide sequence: TGTGCCAGCAGCACGACAGGGGATGGTGGCTACACCTTC.

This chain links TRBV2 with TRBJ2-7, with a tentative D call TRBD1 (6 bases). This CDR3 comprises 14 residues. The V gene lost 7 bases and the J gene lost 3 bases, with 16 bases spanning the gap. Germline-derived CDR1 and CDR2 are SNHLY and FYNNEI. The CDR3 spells CASTRMDSRYEQYF. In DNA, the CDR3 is TGTGCCAGCACCCGAATGGACAGCCGCTACGAGCAGTACTTC. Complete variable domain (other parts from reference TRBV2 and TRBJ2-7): EPEVTQTPSHQVTQMGQEVILRCVPISNHLYFYWYRQILGQKVEFLVSFYNNEISEKSEIFDDQFSVERPDGSNFTLKIRSTKLEDSAMYFCASTRMDSRYEQYFGPGTRLTVT.

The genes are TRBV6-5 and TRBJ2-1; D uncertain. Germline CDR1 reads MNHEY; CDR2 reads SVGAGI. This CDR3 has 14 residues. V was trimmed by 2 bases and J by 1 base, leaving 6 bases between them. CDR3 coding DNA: TGTGCCAGCAGTTACCCCGGGTCCTACAATGAGCAGTTCTTC. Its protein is CASSYPGSYNEQFF.

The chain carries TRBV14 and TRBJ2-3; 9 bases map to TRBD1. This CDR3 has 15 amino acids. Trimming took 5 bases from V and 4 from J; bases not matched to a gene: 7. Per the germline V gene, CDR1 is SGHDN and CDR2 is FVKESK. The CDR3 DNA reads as TGTGCCAGCAGCGGCCGGGACAGGGTCTCAGATACGCAGTATTTT. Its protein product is CASSGRDRVSDTQYF.

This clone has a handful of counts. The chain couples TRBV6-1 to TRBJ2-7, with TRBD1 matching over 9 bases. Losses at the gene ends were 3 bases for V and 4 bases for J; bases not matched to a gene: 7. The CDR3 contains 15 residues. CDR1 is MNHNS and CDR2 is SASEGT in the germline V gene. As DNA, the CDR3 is TGTGCCAGCAGTGACCCGGGACAGGGAAAATACGAGCAGTACTTC. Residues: CASSDPGQGKYEQYF.

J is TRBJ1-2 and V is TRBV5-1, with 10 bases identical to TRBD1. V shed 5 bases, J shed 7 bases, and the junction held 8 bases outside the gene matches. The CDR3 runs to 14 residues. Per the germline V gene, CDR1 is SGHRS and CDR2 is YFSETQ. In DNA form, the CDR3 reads TGCGCCAGCAGGACGGGACAGGGGTTGATTGGCTACACCTTC. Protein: CASRTGQGLIGYTF.

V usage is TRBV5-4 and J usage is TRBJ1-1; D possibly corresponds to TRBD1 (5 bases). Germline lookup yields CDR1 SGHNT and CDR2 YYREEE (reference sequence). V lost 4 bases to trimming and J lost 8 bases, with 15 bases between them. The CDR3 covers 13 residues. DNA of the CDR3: TGTGCCAGCAGCAGGGGCTCCATGGCGGAAGCTTTCTTT. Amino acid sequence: CASSRGSMAEAFF.

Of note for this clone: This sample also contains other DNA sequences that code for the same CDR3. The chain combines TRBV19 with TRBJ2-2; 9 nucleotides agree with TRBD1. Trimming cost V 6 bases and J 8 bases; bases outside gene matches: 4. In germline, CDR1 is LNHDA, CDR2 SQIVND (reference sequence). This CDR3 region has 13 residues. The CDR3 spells CASSTQGAGELFF. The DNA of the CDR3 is TGTGCCAGTAGCACACAGGGGGCTGGGGAGCTGTTTTTT.

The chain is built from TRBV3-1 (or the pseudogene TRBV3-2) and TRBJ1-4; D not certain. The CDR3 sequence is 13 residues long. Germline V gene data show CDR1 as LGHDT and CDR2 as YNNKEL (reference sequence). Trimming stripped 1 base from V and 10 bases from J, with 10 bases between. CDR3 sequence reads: CASSQGRLGKLFF. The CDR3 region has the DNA TGTGCCAGCAGCCAAGGACGACTTGGAAAACTGTTTTTT.

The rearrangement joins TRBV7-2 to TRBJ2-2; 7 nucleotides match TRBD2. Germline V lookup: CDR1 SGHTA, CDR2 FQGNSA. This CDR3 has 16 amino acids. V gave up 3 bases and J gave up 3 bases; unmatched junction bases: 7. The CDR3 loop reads CASSFRTSRDTGELFF. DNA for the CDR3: TGTGCCAGCAGCTTCCGGACTAGTAGGGACACCGGGGAGCTGTTTTTT.

The CDR3 is CASSLNLRYGYTF. In nucleotides, the CDR3 is TGTGCCAGCAGTCTTAACCTCAGATATGGCTACACCTTC. The chain couples TRBV6-5 to TRBJ1-2; D gene uncertain. Germline values: CDR1 MNHEY, CDR2 SVGAGI. Between the trimmed V and J ends, which lost 5 bases and 5 bases, there was a span of 12 bases. The CDR3 is 13 amino acids.

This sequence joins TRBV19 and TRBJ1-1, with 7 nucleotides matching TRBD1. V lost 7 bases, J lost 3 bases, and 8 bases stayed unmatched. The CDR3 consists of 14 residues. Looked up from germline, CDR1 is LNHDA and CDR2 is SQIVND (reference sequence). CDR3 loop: CASTNTGVHTEAFF. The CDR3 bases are TGTGCCAGTACAAATACAGGGGTACACACTGAAGCTTTCTTT.

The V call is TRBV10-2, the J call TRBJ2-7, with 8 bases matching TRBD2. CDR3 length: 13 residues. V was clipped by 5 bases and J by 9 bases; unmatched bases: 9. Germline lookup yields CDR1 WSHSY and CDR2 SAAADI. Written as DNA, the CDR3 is TGCGCCAGCAGTCAGGGCCTCGGGGGGGGGCAGTACTTC. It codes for CASSQGLGGGQYF.

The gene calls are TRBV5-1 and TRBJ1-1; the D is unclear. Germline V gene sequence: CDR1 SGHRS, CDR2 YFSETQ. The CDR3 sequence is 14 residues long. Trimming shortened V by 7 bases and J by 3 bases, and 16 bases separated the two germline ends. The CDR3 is CASGAGREHTEAFF. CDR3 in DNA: TGCGCCAGCGGCGCCGGACGGGAACACACTGAAGCTTTCTTT.

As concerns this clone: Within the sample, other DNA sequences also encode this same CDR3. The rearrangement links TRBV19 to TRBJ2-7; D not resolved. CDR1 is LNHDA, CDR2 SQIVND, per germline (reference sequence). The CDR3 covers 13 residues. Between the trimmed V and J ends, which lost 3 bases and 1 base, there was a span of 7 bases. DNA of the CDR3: TGTGCCAGTAGTATTTCCGTTTCCTACGAGCAGTACTTC. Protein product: CASSISVSYEQYF.

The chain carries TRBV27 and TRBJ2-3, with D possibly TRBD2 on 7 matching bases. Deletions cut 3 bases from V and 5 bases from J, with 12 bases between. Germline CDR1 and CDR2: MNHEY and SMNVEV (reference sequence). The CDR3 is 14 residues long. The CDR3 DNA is TGTGCCAGCAGTTTGGGGGGGGCAGGAGATACGCAGTATTTT. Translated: CASSLGGAGDTQYF.

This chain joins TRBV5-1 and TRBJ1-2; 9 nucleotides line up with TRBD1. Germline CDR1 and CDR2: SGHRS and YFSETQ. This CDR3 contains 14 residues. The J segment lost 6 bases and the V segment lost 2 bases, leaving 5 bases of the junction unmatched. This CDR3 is CASSLDGQGHGYTF. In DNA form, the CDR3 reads TGCGCCAGCAGCTTAGACGGACAGGGGCATGGCTACACCTTC. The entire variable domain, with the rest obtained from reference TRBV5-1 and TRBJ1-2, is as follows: KAGVTQTPRYLIKTRGQQVTLSCSPISGHRSVSWYQQTPGQGLQFLFEYFSETQRNKGNFPGRFSGRQFSNSRSEMNVSTLELGDSALYLCASSLDGQGHGYTFGSGTRLTVV.

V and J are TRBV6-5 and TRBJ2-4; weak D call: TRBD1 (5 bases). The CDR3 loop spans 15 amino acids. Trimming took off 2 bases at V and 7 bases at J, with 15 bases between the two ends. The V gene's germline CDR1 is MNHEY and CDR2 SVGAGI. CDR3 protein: CASSYVQGQRNIQYF. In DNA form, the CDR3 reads TGTGCCAGCAGTTACGTGCAGGGCCAACGGAACATTCAGTACTTC.

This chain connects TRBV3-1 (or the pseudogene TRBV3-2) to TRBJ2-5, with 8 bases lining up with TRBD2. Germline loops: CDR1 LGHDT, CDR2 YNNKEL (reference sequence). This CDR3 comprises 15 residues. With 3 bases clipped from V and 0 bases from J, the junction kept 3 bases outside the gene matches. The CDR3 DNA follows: TGTGCCAGCAGCCATGGGCGGGGGGACCAAGAGACCCAGTACTTC. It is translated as CASSHGRGDQETQYF.

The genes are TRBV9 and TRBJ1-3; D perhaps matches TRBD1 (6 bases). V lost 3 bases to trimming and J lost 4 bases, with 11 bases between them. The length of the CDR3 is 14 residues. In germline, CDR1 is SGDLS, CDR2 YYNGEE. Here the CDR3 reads CASSEDSTGNTIYF. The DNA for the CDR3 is TGTGCCAGCAGCGAGGACAGCACCGGAAACACCATATATTTT.